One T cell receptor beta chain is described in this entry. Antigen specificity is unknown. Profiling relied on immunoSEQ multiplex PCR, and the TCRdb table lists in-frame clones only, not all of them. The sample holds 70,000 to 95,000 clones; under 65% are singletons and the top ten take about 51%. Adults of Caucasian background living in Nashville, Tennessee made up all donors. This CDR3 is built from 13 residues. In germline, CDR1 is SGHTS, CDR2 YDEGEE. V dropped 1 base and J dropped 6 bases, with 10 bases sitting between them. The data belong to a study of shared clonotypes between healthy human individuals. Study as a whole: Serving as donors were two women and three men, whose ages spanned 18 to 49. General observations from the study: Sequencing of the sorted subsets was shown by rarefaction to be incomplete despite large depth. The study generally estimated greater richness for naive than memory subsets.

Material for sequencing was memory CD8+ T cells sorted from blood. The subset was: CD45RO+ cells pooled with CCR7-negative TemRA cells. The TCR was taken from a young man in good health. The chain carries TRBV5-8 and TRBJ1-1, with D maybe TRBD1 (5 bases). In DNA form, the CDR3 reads TGTGCCAGCAGCTTGACCGGGGGAGCTGAAGCTTTCTTT. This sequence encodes CASSLTGGAEAFF.